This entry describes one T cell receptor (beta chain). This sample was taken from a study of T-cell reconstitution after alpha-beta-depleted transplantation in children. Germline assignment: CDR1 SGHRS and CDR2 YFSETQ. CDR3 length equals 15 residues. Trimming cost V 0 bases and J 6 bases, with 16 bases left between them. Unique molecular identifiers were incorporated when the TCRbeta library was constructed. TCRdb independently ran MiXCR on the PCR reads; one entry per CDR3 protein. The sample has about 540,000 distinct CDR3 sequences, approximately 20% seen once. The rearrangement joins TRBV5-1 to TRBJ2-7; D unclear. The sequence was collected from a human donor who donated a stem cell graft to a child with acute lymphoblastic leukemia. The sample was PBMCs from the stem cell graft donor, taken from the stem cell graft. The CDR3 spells CASSLGSRDNAEQYF. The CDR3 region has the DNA TGCGCCAGCAGCTTGGGCTCGCGAGATAACGCCGAGCAGTACTTC.